These 17 T cell receptor beta chains originate from one sample sequenced in a study of blood T cell repertoires in COVID-19. Libraries were prepared by immunoSEQ multiplex PCR; TCRdb keeps only in-frame clonotypes and omits some of them. The sample lists roughly 190,000 clones, 88% occurring once. Sequencing was done on a sample of peripheral blood. The receptor source for this set is a man aged 25 to 45 with acute or convalescent COVID-19.

J is TRBJ1-4 and V is TRBV3-1 (or the pseudogene TRBV3-2); TRBD1 matches at 7 bases. Germline assignment: CDR1 LGHDT and CDR2 YNNKEL (reference sequence). After removal of 6 bases from V and 3 bases from J, the junction contained 4 bases not matched to a gene. The CDR3 is made up of 14 amino acids. The CDR3 sequence: CASRGQLPNEKLFF. In DNA, the CDR3 is TGTGCCAGCAGGGGACAGCTCCCTAATGAAAAACTGTTTTTT.

The genes are TRBV2 and TRBJ1-6, with TRBD1 matching 7 bases. The germline V gene has CDR1 SNHLY and CDR2 FYNNEI. The CDR3 length is 14 residues. The ends lost 6 bases at V and 2 bases at J; junction bases unmatched: 1. CDR3 amino acids: CASRQGTYNSPLHF. In DNA, the CDR3 is TGTGCCAGCAGACAGGGGACCTATAATTCACCCCTCCACTTT.

J is TRBJ1-1 and V is TRBV6-1; D gene unclear. Germline CDR1 and CDR2: MNHNS and SASEGT. Trimming left V 3 bases short and J 1 base short, with 12 bases between. This CDR3 comprises 15 residues. Written as DNA, the CDR3 is TGTGCCAGCAGTGACACACAGAGACAGAACACTGAAGCTTTCTTT. Translation: CASSDTQRQNTEAFF.

The chain joins TRBV19 to TRBJ2-1, with 10 bases lining up with TRBD2. V was clipped by 7 bases and J by 7 bases; unmatched bases: 10. From germline, CDR1 is LNHDA and CDR2 SQIVND (reference sequence). The CDR3 extends over 15 amino acids. CDR3 bases: TGTGCCAGTACGCCTGGGCTAGCGGGAGTAAATGAGCAGTTCTTC. Encoded protein: CASTPGLAGVNEQFF. Based on the CDR3 plus reference TRBV19 and TRBJ2-1, the full variable domain is DGGITQSPKYLFRKEGQNVTLSCEQNLNHDAMYWYRQDPGQGLRLIYYSQIVNDFQKGDIAEGYSVSREKKESFPLTVTSAQKNPTAFYLCASTPGLAGVNEQFFGPGTRLTVL.

The chain combines TRBV6-5 with TRBJ1-2; D might be TRBD1 (6 bases). Germline lookup yields CDR1 MNHEY and CDR2 SVGAGI. V dropped 6 bases and J dropped 7 bases, with 18 bases sitting between them. The CDR3 totals 14 residues. In nucleotides, the CDR3 is TGTGCCAGCAGGCCCAGGGGTCAGGGTGGTGGCTACACCTTC. Translated: CASRPRGQGGGYTF.

At least ten counts were recorded for this clone. The gene calls are TRBV28 and TRBJ1-2, with 7 bases that match TRBD1. The J segment lost 4 bases and the V segment lost 2 bases, leaving 7 bases of the junction unmatched. This CDR3 region has 15 residues. Germline V lookup: CDR1 MDHEN, CDR2 SYDVKM. The CDR3, as DNA: TGTGCCAGCAGTTTACTAGTAGACAGGGCCTATGGCTACACCTTC. This sequence encodes CASSLLVDRAYGYTF.

The chain combines TRBV7-9 with TRBJ2-5; D is possibly TRBD2 (6 bases). The germline CDR1 and CDR2 sequences are SEHNR and FQNEAQ (reference sequence). V dropped 5 bases and J dropped 3 bases, with 16 bases sitting between them. This CDR3 has 15 amino acids. CDR3: CASSPGGASEETQYF. CDR3 nucleotide sequence: TGTGCCAGCAGCCCCGGGGGAGCTAGCGAAGAGACCCAGTACTTC.

The J gene is TRBJ2-3, the V gene TRBV2; 14 nucleotides align to TRBD2. With V trimmed by 10 bases and J by 5 bases, 14 bases remained unmatched. Germline lookup yields CDR1 SNHLY and CDR2 FYNNEI. CDR3 length: 17 residues. CDR3 sequence (DNA): TGTGCCATCATGAGGACTAGCGGGGGGCCAGCCTTAGATACGCAGTATTTT. Encoded protein: CAIMRTSGGPALDTQYF.

The rearrangement links TRBV2 to TRBJ1-6; 10 bases map to TRBD1. Per germline, CDR1 SNHLY and CDR2 FYNNEI. After removal of 6 bases from V and 9 bases from J, the junction contained 5 bases not matched to a gene. The CDR3 extends over 14 amino acids. CDR3 sequence reads: CASRGQGGSSPLHF. In nucleotides, the CDR3 is TGTGCCAGCAGAGGACAGGGGGGCAGTTCACCCCTCCACTTT.

The chain couples TRBV3-1 (or the pseudogene TRBV3-2) to TRBJ1-1, with TRBD1 identical over 7 bases. The CDR3 spans 13 residues. Germline lookup yields CDR1 LGHDT and CDR2 YNNKEL (reference sequence). V dropped 5 bases and J dropped 4; count of bases not matched to a gene: 4. The CDR3 DNA reads TGTGCCAGCAGCTGGGACAGTACCACTGAAGCTTTCTTT. Amino acids: CASSWDSTTEAFF.

This clone occurred once. This chain links TRBV14 with TRBJ1-1; the D is unclear. V was pared by 0 bases and J by 10 bases, with 15 bases between. Germline V gene data show CDR1 as SGHDN and CDR2 as FVKESK. CDR3 size: 14 residues. CDR3 sequence (DNA): TGTGCCAGCAGCCAAGATCTTGGGAGGTCTACAGCTTTCTTT. The encoded protein is CASSQDLGRSTAFF.

This chain joins TRBV29-1 and TRBJ1-2; 8 bases are a match to TRBD1. The J segment lost 6 bases and the V segment lost 4 bases, leaving 4 bases of the junction unmatched. Germline CDR1 is SQVTM and CDR2 is ANQGSEA. This CDR3 spans 12 amino acids. The CDR3 sequence: CSVVQGADGYTF. Here the CDR3 DNA reads TGCAGCGTTGTCCAGGGGGCGGATGGCTACACCTTC.

This CDR3 is CASSIGSRVRNEQFF. The CDR3 bases are TGTGCCAGTAGTATAGGTAGCAGGGTGAGGAATGAGCAGTTCTTC. The chain employs TRBV19 and TRBJ2-1, with D tentatively TRBD1 (5 bases). Per germline, CDR1 LNHDA and CDR2 SQIVND (reference sequence). Trimming stripped 1 base from V and 7 bases from J, with 14 bases between. CDR3 length: 15 residues.

DNA for the CDR3: TGTGCCAGCTCACCACCGACAGGGTCCCTAAGCTACACCTTC. Translating gives CASSPPTGSLSYTF. This sequence joins TRBV18 and TRBJ1-2; 7 bases are a match to TRBD1. The CDR3 length is 14 residues. Germline V gene sequence: CDR1 KGHSH, CDR2 LQKENI. V lost 0 bases to trimming and J lost 9 bases; unmatched junction nucleotides: 7.

This clone has a handful of counts. The chain couples TRBV6-5 to TRBJ1-5, with D uncertain. Trimming removed 2 bases at V and 6 bases at J, with 8 bases between. This CDR3 contains 13 residues. Per germline, CDR1 MNHEY and CDR2 SVGAGI. The CDR3 spells CASSYLGSQPQHF. In DNA, the CDR3 is TGTGCCAGCAGTTACCTGGGGAGTCAGCCCCAGCATTTT.

This chain joins TRBV19 and TRBJ1-1; D may be TRBD1 (5 bases). The germline gives CDR1 LNHDA, CDR2 SQIVND (reference sequence). This CDR3 comprises 14 residues. Between the trimmed V and J ends, which lost 0 bases and 6 bases, there was a span of 11 bases. CDR3 sequence reads: CASSIEQGRAEAFF. In nucleotides, the CDR3 is TGTGCCAGTAGTATAGAGCAGGGTAGGGCTGAAGCTTTCTTT. Full variable domain (rest looked up from reference TRBV19 and TRBJ1-1): DGGITQSPKYLFRKEGQNVTLSCEQNLNHDAMYWYRQDPGQGLRLIYYSQIVNDFQKGDIAEGYSVSREKKESFPLTVTSAQKNPTAFYLCASSIEQGRAEAFFGQGTRLTVV.

The chain carries TRBV6-1 and TRBJ1-5; 8 bases match TRBD1. The germline V gene encodes CDR1 MNHNS and CDR2 SASEGT. Unmatched junction bases numbered 8, after V lost 2 bases and J lost 2 bases. CDR3 length equals 17 residues. The CDR3 sequence is CASSEFDRGAGNQPQHF. The CDR3 DNA sequence: TGTGCCAGCAGTGAATTCGACAGGGGAGCGGGCAATCAGCCCCAGCATTTT.